A single sample is the source of the 24 T cell receptor beta chains below, sequenced in a study of blood T cells in healthy people across ages. Sample-barcoded 5' priming and a J-beta primer mix drove a second PCR of about 7 to 12 cycles. MiXCR, run by TCRdb on the 5' RACE reads, gives a single entry per CDR3 protein. Of 650,000 to 700,000 distinct CDR3 sequences detected, less than 40% appear once; the ten largest clones hold approximately 15%. Sequences were obtained from blood. The receptors were gathered from a woman of 80 years or more in good health.

The J gene is TRBJ2-1, the V gene TRBV20-1; TRBD2 matches 8 bases. The CDR3 contains 13 residues. Unmatched junction bases numbered 7, after V lost 5 bases and J lost 7 bases. Germline lookup yields CDR1 DFQATT and CDR2 SNEGSKA (reference sequence). The CDR3 loop is CSAYLGLENEQFF. CDR3 nucleotide sequence: TGCAGTGCTTACCTGGGACTAGAAAATGAGCAGTTCTTC.

This clonotype showed up many times. V gene TRBV15 combines with J gene TRBJ1-2; 7 nucleotides align to TRBD1. The CDR3 spans 13 residues. The germline V gene has CDR1 LNHNV and CDR2 YYDKDF (reference sequence). Trimming took 3 bases from V and 6 from J; bases not matched to a gene: 4. The CDR3 sequence is CATSRGTADGYTF. Here the CDR3 DNA reads TGTGCCACCAGCAGGGGGACAGCAGATGGCTACACCTTC.

The V and J genes are TRBV20-1 and TRBJ1-5; unclear D gene. Trimming cost V 3 bases and J 7 bases, with 13 bases left between them. The CDR3 runs to 13 residues. CDR1 and CDR2 from the germline V gene are DFQATT and SNEGSKA (reference sequence). CDR3 protein: CSASPGRWQPQHF. DNA of the CDR3: TGCAGTGCTAGCCCCGGACGATGGCAGCCCCAGCATTTT.

At least ten counts were recorded for this clonotype. V usage is TRBV12-3 or TRBV12-4 and J usage is TRBJ2-7, with D tentatively TRBD1 or TRBD2 (5 bases each). The CDR3 runs 13 residues. V was cut by 6 bases and J by 2 bases, with 11 bases left in between. The CDR3 sequence is CASSRGQTYEQYF. The DNA of the CDR3 is TGTGCCAGCAGCCGGGGCCAGACCTACGAGCAGTACTTC.

This clonotype was observed a few times. V is TRBV27 and J is TRBJ2-3; 9 bases map to TRBD1. Losses at the gene ends were 4 bases for V and 0 bases for J; bases not matched to a gene: 8. The CDR3 totals 17 residues. Germline V gene lookup returns CDR1 MNHEY and CDR2 SMNVEV (reference sequence). The CDR3: CASSSAWTGVSTDTQYF. The CDR3 bases are TGTGCCAGCAGTTCGGCCTGGACAGGGGTAAGCACAGATACGCAGTATTTT.

Many counts were recorded for this clonotype. The CDR3 sequence is CSARGGTLFGNEQFF. The CDR3 nucleotides are TGCAGTGCTAGGGGTGGGACCCTCTTTGGCAATGAGCAGTTCTTC. The J gene is TRBJ2-1, the V gene TRBV20-1; D could derive from TRBD1 or TRBD2 (5 bases each). Per germline, CDR1 DFQATT and CDR2 SNEGSKA (reference sequence). V lost 3 bases and J lost 6, with 18 bases in between. The CDR3 runs to 15 residues.

This clonotype was seen ten or more times. The chain combines TRBV5-1 with TRBJ2-3; D unresolved. Germline V CDR1 and CDR2: SGHRS, YFSETQ. With 3 bases removed from V and 1 base from J, the gap between germline ends came to 9 bases. The length of the CDR3 is 14 residues. The CDR3 sequence: CASSSGPGTDTQYF. CDR3 nucleotides: TGCGCCAGCAGCTCTGGTCCTGGCACAGATACGCAGTATTTT. The full variable domain, with the rest looked up from reference TRBV5-1 and TRBJ2-3, is KAGVTQTPRYLIKTRGQQVTLSCSPISGHRSVSWYQQTPGQGLQFLFEYFSETQRNKGNFPGRFSGRQFSNSRSEMNVSTLELGDSALYLCASSSGPGTDTQYFGPGTRLTVL.

In this sample, this clonotype turned up many times. This chain uses TRBV3-1 with TRBJ1-2; 10 bases are a match to TRBD1. After removal of 4 bases from V and 4 bases from J, the junction contained 6 bases not matched to a gene. The V gene's germline CDR1 is LGHDT and CDR2 YNNKEL (reference sequence). This CDR3 has 15 residues. Here the CDR3 DNA reads TGTGCCAGCAGCCCCCGGACAGGGGGTCCCTATGGCTACACCTTC. Amino acid sequence: CASSPRTGGPYGYTF.

Remarks on this clonotype: One end of the junction does not line up with germline, which may come from a read error. The chain uses TRBV5-5 and TRBJ2-7; TRBD1 agrees at 9 bases. Per the germline V gene, CDR1 is SGHKS and CDR2 is YYEKEE (reference sequence). CDR3 size: 16 residues. The CDR3 region is CACSLSTRQGAYEQYF. CDR3 in DNA: TGTGCCTGCAGCTTGTCCACACGACAGGGGGCCTACGAGCAGTACTTC.

This clonotype has a count of ten or more. Here the CDR3 reads CAWSAGQPYEQYF. CDR3 in DNA: TGTGCCTGGAGTGCGGGACAGCCTTACGAGCAGTACTTC. The rearrangement links TRBV30 to TRBJ2-7; TRBD1 agrees at 7 bases. Germline V gene lookup returns CDR1 GTSNPN and CDR2 SVGIG (reference sequence). This CDR3 has 13 amino acids. Trimming took 1 base from V and 4 from J; bases not matched to a gene: 4.

The V call is TRBV6-1, the J call TRBJ2-4, with D tentatively TRBD1 (5 bases). Germline V gene data show CDR1 as MNHNS and CDR2 as SASEGT. The CDR3 consists of 12 residues. Between the trimmed V and J ends, which lost 5 bases and 15 bases, there was a span of 17 bases. The CDR3 sequence: CASSKIQERAYF. CDR3 bases: TGTGCCAGCAGTAAGATACAGGAAAGGGCGTACTTC.

As for this clonotype: This may arise from a read error, as a much more abundant clone is one base away. The rearrangement links TRBV5-1 to TRBJ1-2, with D hard to call. CDR3 length: 12 residues. The germline V gene encodes CDR1 SGHRS and CDR2 YFSETQ. The V and J ends lost 7 bases and 4 bases respectively, with 11 bases between them. CDR3 loop: CASGPQAYGYTF. The CDR3 coding sequence is TGCGCCAGCGGCCCCCAAGCCTATGGCTACACCTTC.

Only one count was recorded for this clonotype. Because the CDR3 is missing its conserved closing phenylalanine or tryptophan, this is likely a read error. The CDR3 DNA sequence: TGTGCCAGCAGCTTAGCGCGTGGGCTAGCGGGGGCCGACATCCACTACAATGAGCAGTTCCTC. This gives the protein CASSLARGLAGADIHYNEQFL. This chain connects TRBV7-2 to TRBJ2-1, with TRBD2 matching over 10 bases. CDR1 and CDR2 from the germline V gene are SGHTA and FQGNSA. The CDR3 is made up of 21 amino acids. Unmatched junction bases numbered 17, after V lost 0 bases and J lost 3 bases.

This clonotype was detected only a few times. The chain employs TRBV9 and TRBJ2-2, with D tentatively TRBD2 (5 bases). CDR1 and CDR2 from the germline V gene are SGDLS and YYNGEE. Trimming took off 0 bases at V and 4 bases at J, with 7 bases between the two ends. CDR3 length: 14 amino acids. CDR3 amino acids: CASSVGLPTGELFF. The CDR3 DNA follows: TGTGCCAGCAGCGTAGGACTACCCACCGGGGAGCTGTTTTTT.

This clonotype was detected many times. This sequence joins TRBV27 and TRBJ1-2; 7 positions match TRBD1. The CDR3 runs to 12 residues. With V trimmed by 5 bases and J by 9 bases, 6 bases remained unmatched. Germline assignment: CDR1 MNHEY and CDR2 SMNVEV (reference sequence). DNA for the CDR3: TGTGCCAGCAGTGAGGCAGGGGGGAGCTACACCTTC. It translates to CASSEAGGSYTF.

This clonotype was counted only a few times. The rearrangement uses TRBV20-1 and TRBJ1-5; the D gene is possibly TRBD1 (5 bases). The germline CDR1 and CDR2 sequences are DFQATT and SNEGSKA (reference sequence). The CDR3 runs 13 residues. The CDR3 sequence: CSGGSRSNQPQHF. The CDR3 DNA reads TGCTCGGGGGGGTCACGGAGCAATCAGCCCCAGCATTTT.

The sample holds many counts of this clonotype. The V and J genes are TRBV29-1 and TRBJ1-2, with D perhaps matching TRBD1 (5 bases). The V end lost 3 bases, the J end lost 1 base, and 9 bases lay between the germline ends. This CDR3 contains 13 residues. Per the germline V gene, CDR1 is SQVTM and CDR2 is ANQGSEA. The DNA of the CDR3 is TGCAGCGTTGACCGGGACGGTAACTATGGCTACACCTTC. Its protein product is CSVDRDGNYGYTF.

This clonotype came up many times. This chain connects TRBV7-2 to TRBJ1-4; no reliable D call. This CDR3 is built from 15 residues. Germline CDR1 is SGHTA and CDR2 is FQGNSA. Between the trimmed V and J ends, which lost 2 bases and 0 bases, there was a span of 7 bases. CDR3 coding DNA: TGTGCCAGCAGCTTAAGACTTGCAACTAATGAAAAACTGTTTTTT. Its translation is CASSLRLATNEKLFF.

This clonotype was counted between two and nine times. The chain couples TRBV10-3 to TRBJ2-7; weak D call: TRBD2 (5 bases). Between the trimmed V and J ends, which lost 11 bases and 0 bases, there was a span of 14 bases. Germline V gene lookup returns CDR1 ENHRY and CDR2 SYGVKD. The CDR3 is 13 amino acids. The CDR3: CASKRESSYEQYF. CDR3 in DNA: TGTGCCTCAAAGAGGGAGAGCTCCTACGAGCAGTACTTC.

Comment on this clonotype: The junction does not match germline at one end; this may be a read error. This rearrangement joins TRBV4-2 to TRBJ1-2; 9 positions match TRBD1. This CDR3 comprises 15 residues. Germline CDR1 is LGHNA and CDR2 is YNFKEQ. CDR3: CVSSQNHRGRSGYTF. DNA for the CDR3: TGTGTCAGCAGCCAAAATCACAGGGGGCGAAGCGGCTACACCTTC.

This clonotype was observed at least ten times. The chain carries TRBV20-1 and TRBJ2-5, with D possibly matching TRBD2 (5 bases). Trimming took 6 bases from V and 5 from J, leaving 13 bases between them. CDR3 length equals 12 residues. CDR1 and CDR2 from the germline V gene are DFQATT and SNEGSKA (reference sequence). The CDR3 DNA follows: TGCAGTGCCGCGACTACCGGGGAGACCCAGTACTTC. Amino acid sequence: CSAATTGETQYF.

The chain uses TRBV3-1 and TRBJ2-5; D may correspond to TRBD1 or TRBD2 (6 bases each). The germline V and J ends were trimmed by 4 bases and 1 base, with 16 bases remaining between them. The CDR3 is 16 amino acids. Looked up from germline, CDR1 is LGHDT and CDR2 is YNNKEL (reference sequence). CDR3 residues: CASSRKGGGLQETQYF. The CDR3 coding sequence is TGTGCCAGCAGCCGAAAAGGAGGGGGGCTCCAAGAGACCCAGTACTTC.

The rearrangement joins TRBV10-3 to TRBJ2-7, with D hard to call. The CDR3 sequence is 13 residues long. The germline V gene has CDR1 ENHRY and CDR2 SYGVKD. The V gene lost 5 bases and the J gene lost 3 bases, with 11 bases spanning the gap. The CDR3 region is CAISLPGRYEQYF. The CDR3 nucleotides are TGTGCCATCAGTCTCCCAGGACGCTACGAGCAGTACTTC.

This clonotype was seen just once. The chain recombines TRBV7-9 with TRBJ1-2; no clear D. Germline-derived CDR1 and CDR2 are SEHNR and FQNEAQ (reference sequence). V was shortened by 0 bases and J by 4 bases, with 9 bases between the two germline ends. The CDR3 is 14 residues long. The CDR3 protein is CASSLADRAYGYTF. CDR3 in DNA: TGTGCCAGCAGCTTAGCCGACCGGGCCTATGGCTACACCTTC.